A single sample is the source of the 27 T cell receptor beta chains below, sequenced in a study of blood T cell repertoires in COVID-19. The assay was immunoSEQ multiplex PCR, and TCRdb's table has in-frame clones only and misses some. The repertoire holds around 140,000 clones, 88% seen once, with 1.5% in the top ten. Sequenced material: peripheral blood. The receptor set was obtained from an older woman with acute or convalescent COVID-19.

V and J are TRBV19 and TRBJ1-1; D possibly corresponds to TRBD1 (5 bases). Germline V gene lookup returns CDR1 LNHDA and CDR2 SQIVND (reference sequence). This CDR3 comprises 13 residues. The ends were cut back, 6 bases at V and 3 bases at J, with 11 bases in the middle. CDR3 region: CASSQQAYTEAFF. The CDR3 bases are TGTGCCAGTAGCCAACAGGCTTACACTGAAGCTTTCTTT.

CDR3 nucleotides: TGCGCCAGCAGCTCTGAGTGGGACAGTAAAGGTTACGAGCAGTACTTC. It encodes CASSSEWDSKGYEQYF. The chain recombines TRBV4-1 with TRBJ2-7, with TRBD1 matching over 7 bases. Germline V gene lookup returns CDR1 MGHRA and CDR2 YSYEKL. This CDR3 has 16 residues. Trimming removed 5 bases from V and 4 bases from J; junction bases left unmatched: 14.

The chain joins TRBV19 to TRBJ1-4; D unresolved. The CDR3 is 14 amino acids. CDR1 and CDR2 from the germline V gene are LNHDA and SQIVND (reference sequence). With 8 bases removed from V and 7 bases from J, the gap between germline ends came to 17 bases. The CDR3 DNA reads as TGTGCCAGTCAAGACCCCGGGAGGAGTGAAAAACTGTTTTTT. As protein: CASQDPGRSEKLFF.

The chain's CDR3 is CASSLGGRTEAFF. As DNA, the CDR3 is TGTGCCAGCAGCCTGGGGGGGAGGACTGAAGCTTTCTTT. This chain links TRBV2 with TRBJ1-1; weak D call: TRBD1 (5 bases). V was pared by 6 bases and J by 5 bases, with 13 bases between. The CDR3 spans 13 residues. Germline loops: CDR1 SNHLY, CDR2 FYNNEI.

The rearrangement joins TRBV28 to TRBJ2-7; 11 positions match TRBD1. The ends lost 3 bases at V and 4 bases at J; junction bases unmatched: 2. The V gene's germline CDR1 is MDHEN and CDR2 SYDVKM. The CDR3 has 14 residues. The CDR3 region has the DNA TGTGCCAGCAGTTTTGGGACAGGGGGTTACGAGCAGTACTTC. Its translation is CASSFGTGGYEQYF.

The chain's CDR3 is CASTLTGGFNEQFF. The CDR3 DNA sequence: TGTGCCAGTACCCTGACAGGGGGCTTCAATGAGCAGTTCTTC. The chain couples TRBV19 to TRBJ2-1; TRBD1 matches at 10 bases. Losses at the gene ends were 7 bases for V and 6 bases for J; bases not matched to a gene: 6. CDR3 size: 14 residues. In germline, CDR1 is LNHDA, CDR2 SQIVND (reference sequence).

V gene TRBV7-3 combines with J gene TRBJ2-3; the D gene is possibly TRBD2 (5 bases). CDR3 size: 15 residues. V lost 1 base and J lost 0, with 8 bases in between. Germline CDR1 reads SGHTA; CDR2 reads FQGTGA. As DNA, the CDR3 is TGTGCCAGCAGCTTAAGACGGGGAAGCACAGATACGCAGTATTTT. Protein: CASSLRRGSTDTQYF.

This clone was seen just once. The V gene is TRBV19, the J gene TRBJ1-2; perhaps TRBD1 as D (5 bases). In germline, CDR1 is LNHDA, CDR2 SQIVND (reference sequence). This CDR3 is built from 13 residues. Trimming cost V 5 bases and J 6 bases, with 13 bases left between them. CDR3 in DNA: TGTGCCAGTAGTCCCTGGGGCTCCGATGGCTACACCTTC. It is translated as CASSPWGSDGYTF.

The gene calls are TRBV7-2 and TRBJ2-2; TRBD1 aligns across 8 bases. J gave up 6 bases and V 3 bases, and 12 bases lay outside the gene matches. Germline-derived CDR1 and CDR2 are SGHTA and FQGNSA. This CDR3 comprises 17 residues. The CDR3 protein is CASSFSLLQGASGELFF. DNA for the CDR3: TGTGCCAGCAGCTTTTCCCTACTGCAGGGGGCATCCGGGGAGCTGTTTTTT.

The chain combines TRBV6-6 with TRBJ1-1, with 7 bases that match TRBD1. Trimming cost V 5 bases and J 2 bases; bases outside gene matches: 11. Germline assignment: CDR1 MNHNY and CDR2 SVGAGI (reference sequence). The CDR3 covers 16 residues. The CDR3 sequence: CASSQTQTGSNTEAFF. The CDR3 DNA reads TGTGCCAGCAGTCAAACACAGACAGGGTCCAACACTGAAGCTTTCTTT.

V usage is TRBV29-1 and J usage is TRBJ1-1, with D perhaps matching TRBD1 (6 bases). The germline gives CDR1 SQVTM, CDR2 ANQGSEA. CDR3 size: 18 residues. V lost 7 bases and J 0 bases, leaving 27 bases between the germline ends. CDR3 in amino acids: CSAKKTGSVLTLNTEAFF. For the CDR3, the DNA is TGCAGCGCCAAAAAAACAGGGAGCGTGCTCACACTGAACACTGAAGCTTTCTTT.

The rearrangement uses TRBV3-1 (or the pseudogene TRBV3-2) and TRBJ1-4, with a tentative D call TRBD1 (6 bases). There are 13 residues in the CDR3. The V gene lost 0 bases and the J gene lost 12 bases, with 11 bases spanning the gap. Germline V CDR1 and CDR2: LGHDT, YNNKEL (reference sequence). The CDR3 sequence: CASSQDRGAQLFF. Here the CDR3 DNA reads TGTGCCAGCAGCCAAGATCGGGGGGCCCAACTGTTTTTT.

The chain is built from TRBV5-4 and TRBJ1-2; tentatively, D is TRBD1 (6 bases). Trimming cost V 4 bases and J 5 bases, with 27 bases left between them. The CDR3 runs 18 residues. Germline V gives CDR1 SGHNT, CDR2 YYREEE (reference sequence). This CDR3 is CASSQKGGAQGTPYGYTF. The CDR3 bases are TGTGCCAGCAGCCAAAAAGGGGGGGCTCAGGGAACCCCATATGGCTACACCTTC.

V gene TRBV2 combines with J gene TRBJ2-2, with 9 bases aligning to TRBD1. Germline CDR1 and CDR2: SNHLY and FYNNEI. With 10 bases clipped from V and 7 bases from J, the junction kept 10 bases outside the gene matches. The CDR3 loop spans 14 amino acids. The CDR3 reads CATNRDREGGELFF. The CDR3 coding sequence is TGTGCCACCAACCGGGACAGGGAGGGCGGGGAGCTGTTTTTT.

The chain links TRBV9 to TRBJ2-1, with 9 bases aligning to TRBD1. The CDR3 extends over 14 amino acids. Germline V gene lookup returns CDR1 SGDLS and CDR2 YYNGEE. V was pared by 4 bases and J by 3 bases, with 2 bases of the junction left unmatched. The CDR3 loop is CASSRDRDYNEQFF. CDR3 bases: TGTGCCAGCAGCCGGGACAGGGACTACAATGAGCAGTTCTTC.

Within the sample, this clone is medium-sized. The V gene is TRBV7-9, the J gene TRBJ1-5, with a tentative D call TRBD1 (6 bases). V dropped 2 bases and J dropped 1 base, with 12 bases sitting between them. The CDR3 is made up of 16 amino acids. Germline V CDR1 and CDR2: SEHNR, FQNEAQ (reference sequence). CDR3 protein: CASSLSRGSSNQPQHF. In DNA form, the CDR3 reads TGTGCCAGCAGCTTATCCAGGGGCAGCAGCAATCAGCCCCAGCATTTT.

The V and J genes are TRBV28 and TRBJ1-1, with 8 bases that match TRBD1. The CDR3 contains 13 residues. J gave up 10 bases and V 2 bases, and 6 bases lay outside the gene matches. Per germline, CDR1 MDHEN and CDR2 SYDVKM. The CDR3, as DNA: TGTGCCAGCAGTTTACCCGACAGGGGTATAGCTTTCTTT. Its translation: CASSLPDRGIAFF.

V and J are TRBV18 and TRBJ2-7; the D is unclear. The germline V gene encodes CDR1 KGHSH and CDR2 LQKENI. V was shortened by 2 bases and J by 6 bases, with 17 bases between the two germline ends. The CDR3 extends over 15 amino acids. CDR3 coding DNA: TGTGCCAGCTCACCATCGGCAGGTCCTGCTCGCGAGCAGTACTTC. Amino acids: CASSPSAGPAREQYF.

The chain uses TRBV24-1 and TRBJ1-2; TRBD1 aligns across 8 bases. This CDR3 has 15 amino acids. The ends lost 3 bases at V and 4 bases at J; junction bases unmatched: 6. Germline-derived CDR1 and CDR2 are KGHDR and SFDVKD. The CDR3 coding sequence is TGTGCCACCAGTGATGAGGCAGGGGGCGTCTATGGCTACACCTTC. As protein: CATSDEAGGVYGYTF.

This clone appeared a single time. The rearrangement links TRBV5-4 to TRBJ2-3; D remains unclear. The CDR3 consists of 15 residues. With 3 bases removed from V and 2 bases from J, the gap between germline ends came to 13 bases. Germline CDR1 and CDR2: SGHNT and YYREEE (reference sequence). The CDR3 DNA follows: TGTGCCAGCAGCTCCGGCGGTGTGTACACAGATACGCAGTATTTT. Amino acids: CASSSGGVYTDTQYF. Full variable domain (outside the CDR3, taken from reference TRBV5-4 and TRBJ2-3): ETGVTQSPTHLIKTRGQQVTLRCSSQSGHNTVSWYQQALGQGPQFIFQYYREEENGRGNFPPRFSGLQFPNYSSELNVNALELDDSALYLCASSSGGVYTDTQYFGPGTRLTVL.

The chain combines TRBV6-5 with TRBJ2-3; TRBD1 agrees at 9 bases. This CDR3 region has 14 residues. V shed 7 bases and J 3 bases; nucleotides not matched to a gene: 5. Germline CDR1 reads MNHEY; CDR2 reads SVGAGI. The CDR3 nucleotides are TGTGCCAGCAACCGGGACAGGGCAACAGATACGCAGTATTTT. Translating gives CASNRDRATDTQYF.

The chain links TRBV6-5 to TRBJ1-2, with a possible D match to TRBD1 (6 bases). The CDR3 spans 14 residues. Germline V gene data show CDR1 as MNHEY and CDR2 as SVGAGI. V was cut by 0 bases and J by 4 bases, with 9 bases left in between. The CDR3 region is CASSYSGQLYGYTF. CDR3 in DNA: TGTGCCAGCAGTTACTCCGGACAGCTCTATGGCTACACCTTC.

The chain uses TRBV4-3 and TRBJ2-4, with 7 bases aligning to TRBD1. Germline V gives CDR1 LGHNA, CDR2 YSLEER. This CDR3 contains 15 residues. V lost 0 bases, J lost 9 bases, and 8 bases stayed unmatched. This chain's CDR3 is CASSQDHETGSIQYF. CDR3 DNA sequence: TGCGCCAGCAGCCAAGATCATGAGACAGGGTCCATTCAGTACTTC.

J is TRBJ2-1 and V is TRBV30; TRBD2 might be the D (6 bases). Deletions cut 3 bases from V and 6 bases from J, with 12 bases between. There are 13 residues in the CDR3. Germline CDR1 reads GTSNPN; CDR2 reads SVGIG (reference sequence). CDR3: CAWSTGLTNEQFF. The CDR3 DNA sequence: TGTGCCTGGAGCACGGGACTCACCAATGAGCAGTTCTTC.

The CDR3 DNA is TGTGCCAGCAGCCAAGATGAGAATCAGCCCCAGCATTTT. Its protein product is CASSQDENQPQHF. This chain links TRBV7-8 with TRBJ1-5; D uncertain. In germline, CDR1 is SGHVS, CDR2 FQNEAQ. This CDR3 contains 13 residues. Between the trimmed V and J ends, which lost 5 bases and 4 bases, there was a span of 9 bases.

The V and J genes are TRBV18 and TRBJ1-2; possibly TRBD1 for D (6 bases). The CDR3 spans 15 residues. V dropped 1 base and J dropped 4 bases, with 13 bases sitting between them. In germline, CDR1 is KGHSH, CDR2 LQKENI. The CDR3 DNA reads as TGTGCCAGCTCACCACAGACAGGAGAATCCTATGGCTACACCTTC. As protein: CASSPQTGESYGYTF.

The chain recombines TRBV5-4 with TRBJ1-5; D perhaps matches TRBD1 (6 bases). This CDR3 spans 16 amino acids. Trimming stripped 3 bases from V and 3 bases from J, with 16 bases between. Germline assignment: CDR1 SGHNT and CDR2 YYREEE (reference sequence). This chain's CDR3 is CASSSKRTDDNQPQHF. The CDR3 bases are TGTGCCAGCAGCTCCAAGAGGACAGACGACAATCAGCCCCAGCATTTT.